This TCR beta chain comes out of a study of neurological immune-mediated disorders. TCRdb reanalysed the 5' RACE reads using MiXCR and keeps one entry per CDR3 protein. The sample has 35,000 to 50,000 distinct CDR3 sequences; roughly 2.5% are singletons. This CDR3 region has 16 residues. Per the germline V gene, CDR1 is DFQATT and CDR2 is SNEGSKA (reference sequence). Trimming at V came to 3 bases and at J to 7 bases, leaving 10 bases not matched to a gene. In its sample, this clonotype was seen many times. The clonotype originates from a man in his forties or fifties with multiple sclerosis. Specimen: PBMCs. V gene TRBV20-1 combines with J gene TRBJ2-1; TRBD2 matches 12 bases. CDR3 region: CSARLLAGGPFNEQFF. The CDR3 DNA reads as TGCAGTGCTAGGCTACTAGCGGGGGGCCCTTTTAATGAGCAGTTCTTC.